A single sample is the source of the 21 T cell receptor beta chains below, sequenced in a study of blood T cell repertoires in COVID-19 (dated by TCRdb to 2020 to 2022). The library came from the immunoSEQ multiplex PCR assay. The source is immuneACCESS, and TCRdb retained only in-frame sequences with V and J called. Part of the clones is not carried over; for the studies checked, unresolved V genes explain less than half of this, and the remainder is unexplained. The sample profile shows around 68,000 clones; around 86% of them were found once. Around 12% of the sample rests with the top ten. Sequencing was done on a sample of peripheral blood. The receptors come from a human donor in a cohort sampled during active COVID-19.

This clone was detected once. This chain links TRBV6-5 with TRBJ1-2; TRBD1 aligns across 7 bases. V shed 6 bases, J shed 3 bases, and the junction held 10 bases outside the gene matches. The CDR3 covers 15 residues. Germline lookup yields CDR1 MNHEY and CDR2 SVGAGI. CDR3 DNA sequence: TGTGCCAGCAGCCTCACTTTCGGGACAGACTATGGCTACACCTTC. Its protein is CASSLTFGTDYGYTF.

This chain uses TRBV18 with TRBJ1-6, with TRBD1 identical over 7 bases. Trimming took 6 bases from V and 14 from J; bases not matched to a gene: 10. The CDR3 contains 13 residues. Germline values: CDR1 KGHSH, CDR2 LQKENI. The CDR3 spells CASSPFDRDTLHF. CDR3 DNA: TGTGCCAGCTCTCCATTCGACAGGGATACCCTCCACTTT. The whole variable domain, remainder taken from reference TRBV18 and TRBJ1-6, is NAGVMQNPRHLVRRRGQEARLRCSPMKGHSHVYWYRQLPEEGLKFMVYLQKENIIDESGMPKERFSAEFPKEGPSILRIQQVVRGDSAAYFCASSPFDRDTLHFGNGTRLTVT.

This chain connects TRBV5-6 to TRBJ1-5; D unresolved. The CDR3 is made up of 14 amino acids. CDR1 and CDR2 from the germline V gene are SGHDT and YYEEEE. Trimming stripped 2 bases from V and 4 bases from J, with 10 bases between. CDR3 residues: CASSFRETNQPQHF. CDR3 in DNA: TGTGCCAGCAGCTTCCGGGAAACTAATCAGCCCCAGCATTTT.

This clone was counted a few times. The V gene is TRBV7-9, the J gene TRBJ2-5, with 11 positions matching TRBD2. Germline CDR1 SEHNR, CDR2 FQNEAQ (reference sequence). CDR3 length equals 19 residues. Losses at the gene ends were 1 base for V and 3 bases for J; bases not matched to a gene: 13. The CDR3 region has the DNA TGTGCCAGCAGCTTAGGAAGACTAGCGGGGCCGAGCTGGGAAGAGACCCAGTACTTC. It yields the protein CASSLGRLAGPSWEETQYF.

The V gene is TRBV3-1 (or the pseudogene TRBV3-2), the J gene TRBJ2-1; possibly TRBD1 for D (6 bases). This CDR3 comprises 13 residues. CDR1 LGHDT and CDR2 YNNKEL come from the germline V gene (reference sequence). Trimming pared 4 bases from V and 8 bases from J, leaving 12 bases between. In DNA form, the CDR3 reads TGTGCCAGCAGCCCCGACAGGCGGGATGAGCAGTTCTTC. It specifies CASSPDRRDEQFF.

CDR3 DNA: TGTGCCATCAGTGAGGGCAGGGCTGACACCGGGGAGCTGTTTTTT. Translating it yields CAISEGRADTGELFF. V and J are TRBV10-3 and TRBJ2-2; possible D gene TRBD1, 5 bases. The CDR3 has 15 amino acids. Germline V lookup: CDR1 ENHRY, CDR2 SYGVKD. V gave up 2 bases and J gave up 3 bases, with 10 bases separating them.

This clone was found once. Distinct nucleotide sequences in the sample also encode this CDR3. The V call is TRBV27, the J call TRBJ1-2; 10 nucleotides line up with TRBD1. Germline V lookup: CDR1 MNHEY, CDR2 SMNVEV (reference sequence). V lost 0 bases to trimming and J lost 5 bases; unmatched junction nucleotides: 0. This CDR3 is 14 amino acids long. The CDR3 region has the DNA TGTGCCAGCAGTTTATCGGGACAGGGGTATGGCTACACCTTC. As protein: CASSLSGQGYGYTF.

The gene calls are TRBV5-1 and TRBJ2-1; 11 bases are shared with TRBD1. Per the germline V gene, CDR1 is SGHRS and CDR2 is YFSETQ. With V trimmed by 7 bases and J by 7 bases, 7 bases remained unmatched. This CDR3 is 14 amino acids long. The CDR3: CASARDRGRNEQFF. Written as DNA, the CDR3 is TGCGCCAGCGCCCGGGACAGGGGGAGGAATGAGCAGTTCTTC.

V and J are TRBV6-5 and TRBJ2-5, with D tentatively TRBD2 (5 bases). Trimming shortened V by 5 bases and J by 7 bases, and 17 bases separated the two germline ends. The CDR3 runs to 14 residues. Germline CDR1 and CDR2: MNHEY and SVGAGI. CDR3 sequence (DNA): TGTGCCAGCAGTCCTTCTCTGGACGCGGGGACCCAGTACTTC. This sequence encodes CASSPSLDAGTQYF.

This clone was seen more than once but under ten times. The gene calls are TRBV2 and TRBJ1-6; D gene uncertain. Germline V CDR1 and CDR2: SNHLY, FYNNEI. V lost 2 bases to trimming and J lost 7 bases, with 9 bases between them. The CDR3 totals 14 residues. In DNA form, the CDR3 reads TGTGCCAGCAGTGAACTAGTCCTCAATTCACCCCTCCACTTT. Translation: CASSELVLNSPLHF. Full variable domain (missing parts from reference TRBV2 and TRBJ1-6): EPEVTQTPSHQVTQMGQEVILRCVPISNHLYFYWYRQILGQKVEFLVSFYNNEISEKSEIFDDQFSVERPDGSNFTLKIRSTKLEDSAMYFCASSELVLNSPLHFGNGTRLTVT.

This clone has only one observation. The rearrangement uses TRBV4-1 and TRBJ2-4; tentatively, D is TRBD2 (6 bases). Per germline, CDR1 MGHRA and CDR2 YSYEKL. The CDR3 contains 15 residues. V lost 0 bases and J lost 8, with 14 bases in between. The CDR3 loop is CASSQDSGGDDIQYF. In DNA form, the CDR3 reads TGCGCCAGCAGCCAAGATTCAGGAGGGGATGACATTCAGTACTTC.

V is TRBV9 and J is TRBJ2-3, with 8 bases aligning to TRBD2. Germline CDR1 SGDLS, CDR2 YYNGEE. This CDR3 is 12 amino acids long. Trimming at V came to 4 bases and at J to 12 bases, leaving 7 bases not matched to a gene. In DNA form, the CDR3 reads TGTGCCAGCAGCCCAGACGGGGGGGCCCAGTATTTT. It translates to CASSPDGGAQYF.

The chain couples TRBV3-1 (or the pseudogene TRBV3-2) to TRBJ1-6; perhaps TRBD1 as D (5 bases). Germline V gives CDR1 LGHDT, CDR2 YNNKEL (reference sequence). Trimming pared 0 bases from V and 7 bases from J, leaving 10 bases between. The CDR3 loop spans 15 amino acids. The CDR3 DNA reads TGTGCCAGCAGCCAAGATGAGGGGAGGAATTCACCCCTCCACTTT. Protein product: CASSQDEGRNSPLHF.

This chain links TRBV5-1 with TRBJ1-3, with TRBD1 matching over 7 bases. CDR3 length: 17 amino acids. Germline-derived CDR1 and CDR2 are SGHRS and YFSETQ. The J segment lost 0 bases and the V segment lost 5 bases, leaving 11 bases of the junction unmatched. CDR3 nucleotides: TGCGCCAGCAGGGACAACATGGGACAGACCTCTGGAAACACCATATATTTT. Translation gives CASRDNMGQTSGNTIYF.

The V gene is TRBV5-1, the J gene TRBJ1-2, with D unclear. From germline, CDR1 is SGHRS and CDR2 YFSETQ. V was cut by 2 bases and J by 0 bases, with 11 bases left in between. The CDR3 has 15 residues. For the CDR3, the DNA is TGCGCCAGCAGCTTCGGCGGAGGATCTAACTATGGCTACACCTTC. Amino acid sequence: CASSFGGGSNYGYTF.

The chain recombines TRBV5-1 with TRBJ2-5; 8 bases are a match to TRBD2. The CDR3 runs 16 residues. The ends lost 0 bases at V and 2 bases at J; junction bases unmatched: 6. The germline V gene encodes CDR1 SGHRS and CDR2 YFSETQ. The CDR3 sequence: CASSLGIAGSQETQYF. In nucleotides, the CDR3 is TGCGCCAGCAGCTTGGGAATAGCGGGGTCTCAAGAGACCCAGTACTTC.

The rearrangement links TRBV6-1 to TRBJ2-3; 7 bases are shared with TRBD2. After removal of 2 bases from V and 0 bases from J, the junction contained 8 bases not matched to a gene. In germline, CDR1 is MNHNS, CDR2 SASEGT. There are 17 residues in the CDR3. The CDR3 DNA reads TGTGCCAGCAGTGAAAGGACCGCGGGGGTGAGCACAGATACGCAGTATTTT. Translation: CASSERTAGVSTDTQYF.

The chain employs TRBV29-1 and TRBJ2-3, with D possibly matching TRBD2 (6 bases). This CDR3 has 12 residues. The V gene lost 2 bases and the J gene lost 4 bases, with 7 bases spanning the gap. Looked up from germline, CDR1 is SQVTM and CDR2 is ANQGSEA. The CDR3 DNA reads TGCAGCGTTGAATGGGGGGCAGATACGCAGTATTTT. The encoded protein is CSVEWGADTQYF.

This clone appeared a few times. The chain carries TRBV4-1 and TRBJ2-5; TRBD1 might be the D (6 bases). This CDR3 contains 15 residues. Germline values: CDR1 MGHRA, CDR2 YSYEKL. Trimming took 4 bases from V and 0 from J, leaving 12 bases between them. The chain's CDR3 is CASSRSGTYQETQYF. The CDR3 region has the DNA TGCGCCAGCAGCCGCTCCGGGACATACCAAGAGACCCAGTACTTC.

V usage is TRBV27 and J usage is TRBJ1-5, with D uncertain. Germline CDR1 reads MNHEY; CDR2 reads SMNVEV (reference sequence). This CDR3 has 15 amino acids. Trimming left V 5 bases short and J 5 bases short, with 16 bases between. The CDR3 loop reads CASSPRVPRDQPQHF. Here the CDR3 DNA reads TGTGCCAGCAGTCCCCGGGTCCCGAGGGATCAGCCCCAGCATTTT.

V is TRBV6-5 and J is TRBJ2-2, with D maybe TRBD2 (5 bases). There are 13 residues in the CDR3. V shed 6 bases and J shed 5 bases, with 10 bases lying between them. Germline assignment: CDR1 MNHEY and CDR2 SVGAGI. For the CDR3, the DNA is TGTGCCAGCAGCTGGGAGCCTACCGGGGAGCTGTTTTTT. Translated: CASSWEPTGELFF.